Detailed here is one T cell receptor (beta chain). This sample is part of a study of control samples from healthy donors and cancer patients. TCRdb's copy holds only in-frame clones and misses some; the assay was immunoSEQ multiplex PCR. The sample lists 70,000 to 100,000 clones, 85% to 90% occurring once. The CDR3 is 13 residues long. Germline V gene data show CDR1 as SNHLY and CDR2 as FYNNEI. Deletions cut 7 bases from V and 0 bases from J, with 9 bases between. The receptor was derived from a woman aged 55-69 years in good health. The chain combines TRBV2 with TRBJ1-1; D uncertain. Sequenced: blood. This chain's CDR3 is CASTRSLNTEAFF. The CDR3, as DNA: TGTGCCAGCACCAGGTCTTTGAACACTGAAGCTTTCTTT.